A single T cell receptor (beta chain) is shown here with its context. The data were obtained in a study of blood T cell repertoires in COVID-19. About the study: Whether acute or convalescent, the COVID-19 samples came from the United States, Italy and Spain. PBMCs, B-cell-depleted T cells, or T cells provided the cDNA or gDNA that made up the material.

Clones were sequenced by immunoSEQ multiplex PCR, and TCRdb holds only the in-frame ones, with some missing. The sample carries some 340,000 clones, over 90% recorded once. The participants were between about 18 and 90 years old and came from fewer than 25 US areas. Germline V lookup: CDR1 SNHLY, CDR2 FYNNEI. V shed 4 bases and J 9 bases; nucleotides not matched to a gene: 6. The CDR3 extends over 13 amino acids. The sample consisted of PBMCs or T cells enriched from blood (not recorded which). The sequence was obtained from a woman in her twenties or thirties who had been exposed to COVID-19. V and J are TRBV2 and TRBJ2-7; 10 nucleotides agree with TRBD1. The CDR3 bases are TGTGCCAGCAGTGGGGGACAGGGGAAACGGCAGTACTTC. It translates to CASSGGQGKRQYF. Complete variable domain (other parts from reference TRBV2 and TRBJ2-7): EPEVTQTPSHQVTQMGQEVILRCVPISNHLYFYWYRQILGQKVEFLVSFYNNEISEKSEIFDDQFSVERPDGSNFTLKIRSTKLEDSAMYFCASSGGQGKRQYFGPGTRLTVT.